The clone carrying this TCR beta chain was observed many times. What it binds is unknown. The TCR beta CDR3 regions underwent amplification from RNA transcripts. The authors performed first-round RT-PCR with HTBI primers and then a second-round multiplex PCR. TCRdb passed the multiplex PCR reads through MiXCR, listing each CDR3 protein once. This repertoire shows some 370,000 distinct CDR3 sequences, about a sixth found once; its top ten account for roughly 2.3%. Trimming stripped 8 bases from V and 9 bases from J, with 13 bases between. CDR1 is MDHEN and CDR2 is SYDVKM in the germline V gene. The CDR3 contains 11 residues. This entry belongs to a study of Graves' ophthalmopathy and Graves' hyperthyroidism. General observations from the study: Most expanded clonotypes in thyroid above 0.001 frequency also showed up in blood.

The chain carries TRBV28 and TRBJ1-2; unclear D gene. The source material was peripheral blood. This receptor was identified in an adult woman with stable Graves' hyperthyroidism. CDR3 amino acids: CASQRTASYTF. CDR3 in DNA: TGTGCCAGCCAAAGGACGGCTAGCTACACCTTC.